This T cell receptor beta chain was captured in a study of T cells in localized non-small cell lung cancer. Study results and caveats: Longer overall survival was linked to higher blood T cell density. In uninvolved adjacent lung, T cell clonality reached its highest value, exceeding tumor. Appearance in adjacent lung was seen for a median around 61 of the top 100 tumor clones. Heterogeneity stays possible, as sequencing covered only one tumor region.

A word on this clone: Its matching antigen is unknown.

V trimming: 4 bases; J trimming: 4 bases; junction bases outside the gene matches: 9. The CDR3 runs to 15 residues. Germline CDR1 is SGHVS and CDR2 is FQNEAQ. Data came from immunoSEQ multiplex PCR; TCRdb stores just in-frame clones and leaves some out. The table shows approximately 47,000 clones, with about 85% occurring only once. The rearrangement links TRBV7-8 to TRBJ1-1, with 7 bases identical to TRBD1. The material sequenced was PBMCs, taken before any cancer treatment. The sequence came from a man between 40 and 75 years old with stage II lung adenocarcinoma. The CDR3 sequence: CASSYYYGTATEAFF. For the CDR3, the DNA is TGTGCCAGCAGCTACTATTACGGGACAGCCACTGAAGCTTTCTTT.